This is a list of T cell receptor beta chains from one sample in a study of shared clonotypes between healthy human individuals. Only in-frame clones appear in the TCRdb table, and some are missing; sequencing was by immunoSEQ multiplex PCR. The table shows 490,000 or so clones, with 70% to 85% occurring only once. Material for sequencing was PBMCs. Receptors were obtained from a woman in her thirties or forties in good health. Some clones in this sample may be carry-over from other donors' samples. CDR3s leave out the opening cysteine and the closing phenylalanine or tryptophan. Each record gives: V gene, J gene, CDR3 protein.

v_call: TRBV19
j_call: TRBJ2-1
cdr3_aa: ASSILGGYNEQF

v_call: TRBV5-4
j_call: TRBJ2-7
cdr3_aa: ASSLLTGGVSYEQY

v_call: TRBV7-3
j_call: TRBJ2-1
cdr3_aa: ASSFSVLANNEQF

v_call: TRBV6-1
j_call: TRBJ1-1
cdr3_aa: ASSASGQGGEAF

v_call: TRBV5-1
j_call: TRBJ2-3
cdr3_aa: ASSPLPRPDTQY

v_call: TRBV4-1
j_call: TRBJ1-2
cdr3_aa: ASSPPQGRNYGYT

v_call: TRBV11-3
j_call: TRBJ1-6
cdr3_aa: AGRRGLVLH

v_call: TRBV28
j_call: TRBJ2-7
cdr3_aa: ASSNQGLGPN

v_call: TRBV4-2
j_call: TRBJ2-1
cdr3_aa: ASSQRGGSGVFTNEQF

v_call: TRBV28
j_call: TRBJ1-1
cdr3_aa: ASSPRHTNTEAF

v_call: TRBV5-6
j_call: TRBJ2-3
cdr3_aa: ASSIGRGPYTDTQY

v_call: TRBV5-4
j_call: TRBJ1-2
cdr3_aa: ASSRGQPAFGYT

v_call: TRBV7-8
j_call: TRBJ1-4
cdr3_aa: ASSPPPGFEKLF

v_call: TRBV12-1
j_call: TRBJ2-7
cdr3_aa: ASSFVGAPRHSYEQY

v_call: TRBV5-4
j_call: TRBJ2-4
cdr3_aa: ASSFGGTLAKNIQY

v_call: TRBV9
j_call: TRBJ1-3
cdr3_aa: ASSVTGGAGSGNTIY

v_call: TRBV15
j_call: TRBJ2-1
cdr3_aa: ATSRDRGTSASYNEQF

v_call: TRBV28
j_call: TRBJ1-4
cdr3_aa: ASSSGTEYEKLF

v_call: TRBV5-1
j_call: TRBJ1-1
cdr3_aa: ASSLHGRNTEAF

v_call: TRBV6-6
j_call: TRBJ1-2
cdr3_aa: ASSHRGNYGYT

v_call: TRBV5-5
j_call: TRBJ1-2
cdr3_aa: ASSLAASGYGYT

v_call: TRBV2
j_call: TRBJ2-2
cdr3_aa: ASRAEQDTGELF

v_call: TRBV5-1
j_call: TRBJ2-1
cdr3_aa: ASSPRDISYNEQF

v_call: TRBV10-3
j_call: TRBJ2-3
cdr3_aa: AISEWRADTQY

v_call: TRBV27
j_call: TRBJ2-1
cdr3_aa: ASSPGLAGINEQF

v_call: TRBV7-2
j_call: TRBJ1-1
cdr3_aa: ATYPTSGWNTEAF

v_call: TRBV28
j_call: TRBJ1-2
cdr3_aa: ASMEGGGYGYT

v_call: TRBV5-4
j_call: TRBJ2-7
cdr3_aa: ASNADREGLEREQY